The entry that follows covers one T cell receptor beta chain sequence. Those who participated ranged in age from 18 to 89 years and resided in 20 to 25 US areas. Germline V gives CDR1 LGHNA, CDR2 YNFKEQ. The length of the CDR3 is 15 residues. J lost 1 base, V lost 3 bases, and 3 bases had no gene match. The data stem from a study of blood T cell repertoires in COVID-19. The wider study: Sources were T cells, B-cell-depleted T cells, or PBMCs; the material itself was cDNA or gDNA.

Clones were read by immunoSEQ multiplex PCR, and TCRdb kept only the in-frame ones, dropping some. The sample consists of 200,000 or so clones, roughly 85% of them appearing once. Sequences were obtained from PBMCs or T cells enriched from blood (not recorded which). The receptor's source is a man aged 25 to 40 who had recovered from COVID-19. The chain joins TRBV4-2 to TRBJ2-5; 9 bases match TRBD2. CDR3: CASSQGLAAQETQYF. In DNA, the CDR3 is TGTGCCAGCAGCCAGGGACTAGCAGCCCAAGAGACCCAGTACTTC.